The 14 T cell receptor beta chains presented below share a single source sample, sequenced in a study of T cell clonotyping in hematopoietic cell transplantation. Assay used: immunoSEQ multiplex PCR; TCRdb lists only in-frame clones, some missing. This sample has almost 20,000 clones, with roughly three quarters found just once. The sample comprised peripheral blood mononuclear cells. The receptors derive from a man aged 60 to 75 in good health. Some clones in this sample may be carry-over from other donors' samples.

This clone was observed a handful of times. V is TRBV6-1 and J is TRBJ1-1; D possibly corresponds to TRBD1 (5 bases). V lost 5 bases to trimming and J lost 4 bases, with 17 bases between them. The CDR3 is 15 residues long. CDR1 and CDR2 (germline): MNHNS, SASEGT. CDR3 in amino acids: CASSLGAFGGTEAFF. The CDR3 DNA is TGTGCCAGCAGTTTGGGCGCCTTCGGGGGCACTGAAGCTTTCTTT.

J is TRBJ2-1 and V is TRBV13; D unresolved. Germline CDR1 and CDR2: PRHDT and FYEKMQ (reference sequence). V lost 8 bases and J lost 0, with 8 bases in between. The CDR3 is 13 amino acids. CDR3 in amino acids: CASSQSSYNEQFF. In DNA form, the CDR3 reads TGTGCCAGCTCCCAGAGCTCCTACAATGAGCAGTTCTTC.

The chain is built from TRBV2 and TRBJ1-1; unclear D gene. The V gene lost 11 bases and the J gene lost 5 bases, with 12 bases spanning the gap. The length of the CDR3 is 11 residues. Germline CDR1 reads SNHLY; CDR2 reads FYNNEI. The chain's CDR3 is CAERGGTEAFF. CDR3 DNA sequence: TGTGCCGAAAGAGGAGGGACTGAAGCTTTCTTT.

This chain connects TRBV6-1 to TRBJ2-7, with a tentative D call TRBD2 (5 bases). From germline, CDR1 is MNHNS and CDR2 SASEGT. This CDR3 is built from 14 residues. V lost 6 bases, J lost 0 bases, and 12 bases lay in between. CDR3 DNA sequence: TGTGCCAGCAGGGTGGTGGGGAGCTCCTACGAGCAGTACTTC. Translated: CASRVVGSSYEQYF.

V and J are TRBV6-5 and TRBJ1-5, with a tentative D call TRBD1 (6 bases). V shed 0 bases and J shed 5 bases, with 11 bases lying between them. The CDR3 totals 15 residues. Looked up from germline, CDR1 is MNHEY and CDR2 is SVGAGI. CDR3 sequence (DNA): TGTGCCAGCAGTTACTCGGGAGGGGGGGATCAGCCCCAGCATTTT. Translating gives CASSYSGGGDQPQHF.

The chain recombines TRBV25-1 with TRBJ2-3; TRBD2 agrees at 7 bases. The CDR3 runs to 14 residues. The germline gives CDR1 MGHDK, CDR2 SYGVNS. The trim removed 3 bases at V and 3 bases at J, leaving 3 bases unmatched. CDR3 bases: TGTGCCAGCAGTGATCGCGGGAGAACAGATACGCAGTATTTT. Translating gives CASSDRGRTDTQYF.

The J gene is TRBJ2-7, the V gene TRBV19; D possibly corresponds to TRBD2 (7 bases). The germline gives CDR1 LNHDA, CDR2 SQIVND (reference sequence). Trimming pared 7 bases from V and 1 base from J, leaving 11 bases between. The CDR3 runs to 13 residues. CDR3 sequence: CASKRGGSYEQYF. CDR3 DNA sequence: TGTGCCAGTAAAAGGGGGGGATCCTACGAGCAGTACTTC. Full variable domain (outside the CDR3, taken from reference TRBV19 and TRBJ2-7): DGGITQSPKYLFRKEGQNVTLSCEQNLNHDAMYWYRQDPGQGLRLIYYSQIVNDFQKGDIAEGYSVSREKKESFPLTVTSAQKNPTAFYLCASKRGGSYEQYFGPGTRLTVT.

This clone was seen a handful of times. The chain has TRBV4-2 and TRBJ2-5, with a tentative D call TRBD1 (5 bases). The length of the CDR3 is 15 residues. CDR1 and CDR2 from the germline V gene are LGHNA and YNFKEQ. The V end was cut by 1 base, the J end by 1 base, with 10 bases between. CDR3 nucleotides: TGTGCCAGCAGCCAAGTCGACAGATTCCAAGAGACCCAGTACTTC. Protein product: CASSQVDRFQETQYF.

The chain couples TRBV2 to TRBJ2-7; TRBD2 aligns across 8 bases. The junction had 5 bases not matched to a gene; V was cut back by 7 bases and J by 3 bases. The CDR3 is 13 residues long. In germline, CDR1 is SNHLY, CDR2 FYNNEI. The CDR3 bases are TGTGCCAGCAAACGGGAGGGGGGCTACGAGCAGTACTTC. Translation: CASKREGGYEQYF.

This clone has a handful of counts. The chain is built from TRBV11-3 and TRBJ2-3, with D possibly TRBD2 on 5 matching bases. This CDR3 spans 13 amino acids. V lost 0 bases, J lost 5 bases, and 6 bases lay in between. Germline V CDR1 and CDR2: SGHNT, YENEEA. CDR3 loop: CASSLDEGDTQYF. The CDR3 nucleotides read TGTGCCAGCAGCTTAGATGAGGGAGATACGCAGTATTTT.

The rearrangement uses TRBV25-1 and TRBJ1-5; no clear D. This CDR3 spans 13 amino acids. Per germline, CDR1 MGHDK and CDR2 SYGVNS. With 4 bases removed from V and 11 bases from J, the gap between germline ends came to 15 bases. CDR3 DNA: TGTGCCAGCAGTGGTCCGGGCGCGGAAGCCCAGCATTTT. Translation: CASSGPGAEAQHF.

The chain employs TRBV7-3 and TRBJ2-3; possible D gene TRBD2, 6 bases. Trimming took off 2 bases at V and 5 bases at J, with 8 bases between the two ends. The CDR3 is made up of 13 amino acids. Germline loops: CDR1 SGHTA, CDR2 FQGTGA. This CDR3 is CASSLAGLDTQYF. The CDR3 coding sequence is TGTGCCAGCAGCTTAGCGGGATTAGATACGCAGTATTTT.

The gene calls are TRBV30 and TRBJ2-1; 11 nucleotides align to TRBD1. Germline-derived CDR1 and CDR2 are GTSNPN and SVGIG (reference sequence). The CDR3 totals 14 residues. The ends lost 2 bases at V and 12 bases at J; junction bases unmatched: 9. The DNA of the CDR3 is TGTGCCTGGAGTAGGGACAGGGGGATCATGGGGCAGTTCTTC. Translated: CAWSRDRGIMGQFF.

V is TRBV10-3 and J is TRBJ1-2; D gene uncertain. The germline V gene has CDR1 ENHRY and CDR2 SYGVKD. The CDR3 loop spans 15 amino acids. V was pared by 3 bases and J by 2 bases, with 13 bases between. The CDR3 spells CAISEVSGLNYGYTF. The CDR3 bases are TGTGCCATCAGTGAAGTTTCGGGCTTGAACTATGGCTACACCTTC.